The TCR beta chain described here comes from a study of T cells in Graves' hyperthyroidism and ophthalmopathy. Points from the study as a whole: In blood, most of the thyroid clonotypes expanded above 0.001 were also present.

In its sample, this clonotype was seen a few times. Antigen unknown. TCR beta CDR3 sequences were amplified from RNA transcripts. HTBI primers drove first-round RT-PCR of the TCR CDR3. In TCRdb, the multiplex PCR reads were re-called with MiXCR into one record per CDR3 protein. The table lists approximately 590,000 distinct CDR3 sequences, around 14% of them singletons, with less than 9.5% in the top ten. A patient was excluded if there was uncontrolled infection, other autoimmune disease, pregnancy or lactation. Orbital computed tomography, thyroid ultrasound, serum thyroxine and TRAb, and clinical symptoms together informed the diagnoses. The authors took PBMCs from 9.5 to 10 ml fresh peripheral blood. The CDR3 spans 17 residues. V lost 6 bases to trimming and J lost 9 bases, with 24 bases between them. The germline gives CDR1 SNHLY, CDR2 FYNNEI.

The specimen was blood. This receptor was identified in a woman in her 30s with Graves' hyperthyroidism. V usage is TRBV2 and J usage is TRBJ1-6; the D gene is possibly TRBD1 (5 bases). The DNA of the CDR3 is TGTGCCAGCAGCCTCAGGGAAAACTATCCGCGGGCTTCACCCCTCCACTTT. It translates to CASSLRENYPRASPLHF. The full variable domain, with the rest looked up from reference TRBV2 and TRBJ1-6, is EPEVTQTPSHQVTQMGQEVILRCVPISNHLYFYWYRQILGQKVEFLVSFYNNEISEKSEIFDDQFSVERPDGSNFTLKIRSTKLEDSAMYFCASSLRENYPRASPLHFGNGTRLTVT.